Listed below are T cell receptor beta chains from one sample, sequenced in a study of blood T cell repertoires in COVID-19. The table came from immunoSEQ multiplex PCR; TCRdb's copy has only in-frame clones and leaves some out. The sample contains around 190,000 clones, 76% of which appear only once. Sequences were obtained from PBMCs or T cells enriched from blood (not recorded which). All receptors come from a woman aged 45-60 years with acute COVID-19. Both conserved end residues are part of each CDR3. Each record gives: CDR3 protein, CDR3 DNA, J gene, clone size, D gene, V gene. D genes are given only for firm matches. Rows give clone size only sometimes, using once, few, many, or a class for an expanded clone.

CDR3 protein: CASSLGTDPSLGYTF
CDR3 DNA: TGTGCCAGCAGCTTGGGAACCGATCCTAGTTTGGGCTACACCTTC
J gene: TRBJ1-2
clone size: .
D gene: .
V gene: TRBV5-5

CDR3 protein: CASSVAGTSGTDTQYF
CDR3 DNA: TGTGCCAGCAGCGTAGCCGGGACTAGCGGCACAGATACGCAGTATTTT
J gene: TRBJ2-3
clone size: few
D gene: TRBD2
V gene: TRBV9

CDR3 protein: CASRTGTGILQETQYF
CDR3 DNA: TGTGCCAGCAGGACCGGGACAGGAATCCTTCAAGAGACCCAGTACTTC
J gene: TRBJ2-5
clone size: once
D gene: TRBD1
V gene: TRBV2

CDR3 protein: CASSSLGEGTGDEKLFF
CDR3 DNA: TGTGCCAGCAGCTCCTTGGGGGAGGGGACGGGTGATGAAAAACTGTTTTTT
J gene: TRBJ1-4
clone size: .
D gene: .
V gene: TRBV11-2

CDR3 protein: CASSPQVGDYGYTF
CDR3 DNA: TGTGCCAGCAGCCCCCAAGTCGGAGACTATGGCTACACCTTC
J gene: TRBJ1-2
clone size: few
D gene: .
V gene: TRBV9

CDR3 protein: CASSLYGRGRSNEKLFF
CDR3 DNA: TGTGCCAGCAGTTTATACGGCAGGGGTCGATCTAATGAAAAACTGTTTTTT
J gene: TRBJ1-4
clone size: .
D gene: .
V gene: TRBV28

CDR3 protein: CASSVGGVNTEAFF
CDR3 DNA: TGTGCCAGCAGCGTCGGAGGGGTGAACACTGAAGCTTTCTTT
J gene: TRBJ1-1
clone size: .
D gene: .
V gene: TRBV5-5

CDR3 protein: CASSFGRGGSPLHF
CDR3 DNA: TGTGCCAGCAGTTTCGGGCGGGGGGGATCACCCCTCCACTTT
J gene: TRBJ1-6
clone size: many
D gene: .
V gene: TRBV27

CDR3 protein: CASSSMVNTEAFF
CDR3 DNA: TGTGCCAGCAGTTCTATGGTGAACACTGAAGCTTTCTTT
J gene: TRBJ1-1
clone size: .
D gene: .
V gene: TRBV7-2

CDR3 protein: CASSERGGKTTEAFF
CDR3 DNA: TGCGCCAGCAGTGAACGGGGGGGGAAGACCACTGAAGCTTTCTTT
J gene: TRBJ1-1
clone size: .
D gene: .
V gene: TRBV10-1

CDR3 protein: CASSLAGGTGELFF
CDR3 DNA: TGTGCCAGCAGCTTAGCAGGGGGCACCGGGGAGCTGTTTTTT
J gene: TRBJ2-2
clone size: .
D gene: TRBD1
V gene: TRBV11-2

CDR3 protein: CASSLETGRRGYTF
CDR3 DNA: TGTGCCAGCAGCTTGGAAACAGGCCGACGTGGCTACACCTTC
J gene: TRBJ1-2
clone size: .
D gene: .
V gene: TRBV5-5

CDR3 protein: CASSDRVWAEAFF
CDR3 DNA: TGTGCCAGCAGTGACAGGGTCTGGGCTGAAGCTTTCTTT
J gene: TRBJ1-1
clone size: few
D gene: .
V gene: TRBV6-1

CDR3 protein: CASSSGQPFAGAFF
CDR3 DNA: TGTGCCAGCAGCTCGGGACAGCCTTTCGCGGGGGCTTTCTTT
J gene: TRBJ1-1
clone size: many
D gene: TRBD1
V gene: TRBV7-8

CDR3 protein: CASSPRPPLAASTDTQYF
CDR3 DNA: TGTGCCAGCAGTCCCCGCCCCCCTCTGGCGGCGAGCACAGATACGCAGTATTTT
J gene: TRBJ2-3
clone size: .
D gene: .
V gene: TRBV27

CDR3 protein: CASSLDLAGGPRKETQYF
CDR3 DNA: TGTGCCAGCAGCTTAGATCTAGCGGGGGGGCCTCGGAAAGAGACCCAGTACTTC
J gene: TRBJ2-5
clone size: .
D gene: TRBD2
V gene: TRBV11-2

CDR3 protein: CASRGQSTRGTQYF
CDR3 DNA: TGTGCCAGCAGGGGACAAAGCACCCGGGGGACCCAGTACTTC
J gene: TRBJ2-5
clone size: .
D gene: .
V gene: TRBV2

CDR3 protein: CASSPRASGGPYNEQFF
CDR3 DNA: TGTGCCAGCTCACCCAGGGCTAGCGGGGGGCCCTACAATGAGCAGTTCTTC
J gene: TRBJ2-1
clone size: .
D gene: TRBD2
V gene: TRBV18

CDR3 protein: CASSLQGIAGELFF
CDR3 DNA: TGTGCCAGCAGCCTACAGGGGATTGCGGGGGAGCTGTTTTTT
J gene: TRBJ2-2
clone size: .
D gene: TRBD1
V gene: TRBV14

CDR3 protein: CATQNIDTQYF
CDR3 DNA: TGTGCCACCCAGAACATAGATACGCAGTATTTT
J gene: TRBJ2-3
clone size: .
D gene: .
V gene: TRBV24-1

CDR3 protein: CASSAGGQNIQYF
CDR3 DNA: TGTGCCAGCAGCGCGGGGGGCCAAAACATTCAGTACTTC
J gene: TRBJ2-4
clone size: once
D gene: TRBD2
V gene: TRBV6-2/TRBV6-3

CDR3 protein: CASSFFPLAGDNEQFF
CDR3 DNA: TGCGCCAGCAGCTTCTTTCCCCTAGCGGGGGACAATGAGCAGTTCTTC
J gene: TRBJ2-1
clone size: .
D gene: TRBD2
V gene: TRBV5-1

CDR3 protein: CASSSSPTGTNTEAFF
CDR3 DNA: TGTGCCAGCAGTTCCTCACCCACAGGGACGAACACTGAAGCTTTCTTT
J gene: TRBJ1-1
clone size: .
D gene: .
V gene: TRBV6-5

CDR3 protein: CASSLGAGASNQPQHF
CDR3 DNA: TGTGCCAGCAGCTTGGGGGCGGGGGCCAGCAATCAGCCCCAGCATTTT
J gene: TRBJ1-5
clone size: .
D gene: .
V gene: TRBV5-8

CDR3 protein: CASSLVGDIGQPQHF
CDR3 DNA: TGTGCCAGCAGCTTGGTAGGGGATATCGGTCAGCCCCAGCATTTT
J gene: TRBJ1-5
clone size: .
D gene: .
V gene: TRBV5-6

CDR3 protein: CASSLVIRGVTEAFF
CDR3 DNA: TGTGCCAGCAGCTTAGTCATTCGGGGGGTAACTGAAGCTTTCTTT
J gene: TRBJ1-1
clone size: .
D gene: .
V gene: TRBV7-8

CDR3 protein: CASSFPRDRNTEAFF
CDR3 DNA: TGTGCCAGCAGTTTCCCCAGGGATAGGAACACTGAAGCTTTCTTT
J gene: TRBJ1-1
clone size: .
D gene: .
V gene: TRBV28

CDR3 protein: CASSLQRGSTGELFF
CDR3 DNA: TGCGCCAGCAGCTTGCAGCGGGGGAGTACCGGGGAGCTGTTTTTT
J gene: TRBJ2-2
clone size: .
D gene: TRBD2
V gene: TRBV5-1

CDR3 protein: CASSEGGRTYNEQFF
CDR3 DNA: TGTGCCAGCAGTGAAGGCGGGAGGACCTACAATGAGCAGTTCTTC
J gene: TRBJ2-1
clone size: once
D gene: TRBD2
V gene: TRBV2

CDR3 protein: CASRPGQGMLGDGYTF
CDR3 DNA: TGTGCCAGCAGGCCAGGACAGGGCATGCTTGGCGATGGCTACACCTTC
J gene: TRBJ1-2
clone size: .
D gene: TRBD1
V gene: TRBV5-8

CDR3 protein: CASSLADRPLYGYTF
CDR3 DNA: TGTGCCAGCAGTTTAGCCGACAGGCCCCTCTATGGCTACACCTTC
J gene: TRBJ1-2
clone size: .
D gene: .
V gene: TRBV28

CDR3 protein: CASRGTGPYNEQFF
CDR3 DNA: TGTGCCAGCAGGGGGACAGGGCCCTACAATGAGCAGTTCTTC
J gene: TRBJ2-1
clone size: .
D gene: TRBD1
V gene: TRBV28

CDR3 protein: CASSWTGQITNYGYTF
CDR3 DNA: TGCGCCAGCAGCTGGACCGGACAGATAACTAACTATGGCTACACCTTC
J gene: TRBJ1-2
clone size: .
D gene: .
V gene: TRBV5-1

CDR3 protein: CASSYAFDEQGYYGYTF
CDR3 DNA: TGTGCCAGCAGCTATGCCTTCGACGAGCAGGGGTACTATGGCTACACCTTC
J gene: TRBJ1-2
clone size: .
D gene: .
V gene: TRBV21-1

CDR3 protein: CASGPRYSTDTQYF
CDR3 DNA: TGCGCCAGCGGCCCCCGTTATAGCACAGATACGCAGTATTTT
J gene: TRBJ2-3
clone size: .
D gene: .
V gene: TRBV5-1

CDR3 protein: CASSLGGPGTSYGYTF
CDR3 DNA: TGTGCCAGCAGCCTAGGGGGGCCAGGGACGAGTTATGGCTACACCTTC
J gene: TRBJ1-2
clone size: .
D gene: .
V gene: TRBV7-9

CDR3 protein: CASRWTGFDTGELFF
CDR3 DNA: TGCGCCAGCAGATGGACAGGGTTTGATACCGGGGAGCTGTTTTTT
J gene: TRBJ2-2
clone size: .
D gene: TRBD1
V gene: TRBV5-1

CDR3 protein: CASSPQLPYGYTF
CDR3 DNA: TGTGCCAGCAGTCCTCAGTTGCCCTATGGCTACACCTTC
J gene: TRBJ1-2
clone size: .
D gene: .
V gene: TRBV6-5

CDR3 protein: CASRTSGIEKLFF
CDR3 DNA: TGTGCCAGCAGGACTTCAGGGATTGAAAAACTGTTTTTT
J gene: TRBJ1-4
clone size: .
D gene: .
V gene: TRBV12-3/TRBV12-4

CDR3 protein: CASSLASQPQHF
CDR3 DNA: TGTGCCAGCAGTTTGGCCAGTCAGCCCCAGCATTTT
J gene: TRBJ1-5
clone size: .
D gene: .
V gene: TRBV12-3/TRBV12-4

CDR3 protein: CSVGTGVDTQYF
CDR3 DNA: TGCAGCGTTGGGACAGGGGTAGATACGCAGTATTTT
J gene: TRBJ2-3
clone size: few
D gene: TRBD1
V gene: TRBV29-1

CDR3 protein: CASSGLTDTQYF
CDR3 DNA: TGTGCCAGCAGCGGCCTGACAGATACGCAGTATTTT
J gene: TRBJ2-3
clone size: few
D gene: .
V gene: TRBV7-2

CDR3 protein: CASSSPPGVYNEQFF
CDR3 DNA: TGCGCCAGCAGCTCCCCCCCCGGGGTCTACAATGAGCAGTTCTTC
J gene: TRBJ2-1
clone size: .
D gene: .
V gene: TRBV5-1

CDR3 protein: CASSPADRVEKLFF
CDR3 DNA: TGTGCCAGTAGTCCCGCGGACAGGGTTGAAAAACTGTTTTTT
J gene: TRBJ1-4
clone size: .
D gene: TRBD1
V gene: TRBV19